Listed here are 3 T cell receptor beta chains from one sample, sequenced in a study of technical replicates of blood from several donors. Data came from immunoSEQ multiplex PCR; TCRdb stores just in-frame clones and leaves some out. The sample yields 55,000 to 85,000 clones, approximately 97% seen once. The sequenced material came from T cells isolated from PBMCs. Receptors were obtained from a human donor in good health.

The V gene is TRBV6-5, the J gene TRBJ1-2, with D maybe TRBD1 (5 bases). In germline, CDR1 is MNHEY, CDR2 SVGAGI. With 7 bases removed from V and 7 bases from J, the gap between germline ends came to 19 bases. This CDR3 contains 14 residues. CDR3 protein: CASTMGVGGGGYTF. The CDR3 DNA follows: TGTGCCAGCACCATGGGGGTGGGAGGAGGTGGCTACACCTTC.

V gene TRBV2 combines with J gene TRBJ2-2; D is uncertain. The CDR3 runs 13 residues. Trimming took off 4 bases at V and 1 base at J, with 4 bases between the two ends. The germline V gene encodes CDR1 SNHLY and CDR2 FYNNEI. CDR3 protein: CASSGQNTGELFF. CDR3 DNA sequence: TGTGCCAGCAGTGGACAGAACACCGGGGAGCTGTTTTTT.

V is TRBV5-1 and J is TRBJ1-1; 7 bases align to TRBD1. The V segment lost 2 bases and the J segment 0 bases; nucleotides outside the gene matches: 10. Germline CDR1 is SGHRS and CDR2 is YFSETQ. The CDR3 runs to 17 residues. DNA for the CDR3: TGCGCCAGCAGCTTTAGTCAGGGGGGTTCTATGAACACTGAAGCTTTCTTT. It is translated as CASSFSQGGSMNTEAFF.